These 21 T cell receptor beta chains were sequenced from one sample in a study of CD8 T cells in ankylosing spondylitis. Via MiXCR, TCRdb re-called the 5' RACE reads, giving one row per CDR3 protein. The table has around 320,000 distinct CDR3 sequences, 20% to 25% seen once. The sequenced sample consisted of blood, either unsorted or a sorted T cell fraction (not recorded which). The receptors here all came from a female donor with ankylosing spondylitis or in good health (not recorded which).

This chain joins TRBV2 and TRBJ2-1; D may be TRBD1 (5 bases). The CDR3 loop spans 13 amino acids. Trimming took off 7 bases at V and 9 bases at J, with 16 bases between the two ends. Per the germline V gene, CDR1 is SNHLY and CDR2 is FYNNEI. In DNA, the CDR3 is TGTGCCAGCATCGGGTCTAGGGGTGGTGAGCAGTTCTTC. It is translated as CASIGSRGGEQFF.

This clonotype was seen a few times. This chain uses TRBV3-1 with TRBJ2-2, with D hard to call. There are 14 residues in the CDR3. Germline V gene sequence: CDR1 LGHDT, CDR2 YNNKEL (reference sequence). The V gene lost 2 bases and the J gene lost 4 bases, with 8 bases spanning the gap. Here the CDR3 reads CASSQYPGTGELFF. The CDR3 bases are TGTGCCAGCAGCCAATACCCGGGCACCGGGGAGCTGTTTTTT.

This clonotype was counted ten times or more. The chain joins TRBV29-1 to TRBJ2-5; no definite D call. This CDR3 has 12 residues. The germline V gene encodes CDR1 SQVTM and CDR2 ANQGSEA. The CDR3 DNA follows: TGCAGTGAACGGACGAGCCAAGAGACCCAGTACTTC. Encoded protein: CSERTSQETQYF.

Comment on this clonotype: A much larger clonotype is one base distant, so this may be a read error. The CDR3 DNA reads as TGCAGCGTTGAAGGAGCTCCTTCTGTCCACAATGAGCAGTTCTTC. It is translated as CSVEGAPSVHNEQFF. This chain uses TRBV29-1 with TRBJ2-1; D ambiguous. This CDR3 region has 15 residues. Trimming took off 1 base at V and 5 bases at J, with 15 bases between the two ends. The germline V gene has CDR1 SQVTM and CDR2 ANQGSEA.

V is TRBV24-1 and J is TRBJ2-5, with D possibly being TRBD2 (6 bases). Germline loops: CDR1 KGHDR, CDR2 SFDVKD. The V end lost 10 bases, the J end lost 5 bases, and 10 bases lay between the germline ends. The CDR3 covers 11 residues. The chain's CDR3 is CATEGGETQYF. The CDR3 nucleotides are TGTGCCACTGAAGGAGGGGAGACCCAGTACTTC.

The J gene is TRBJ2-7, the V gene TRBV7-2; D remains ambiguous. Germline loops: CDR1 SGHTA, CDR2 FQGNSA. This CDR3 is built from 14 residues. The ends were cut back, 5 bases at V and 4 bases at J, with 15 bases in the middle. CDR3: CASSTGYVVYEQYF. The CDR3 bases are TGTGCCAGCAGCACCGGGTACGTCGTTTACGAGCAGTACTTC.

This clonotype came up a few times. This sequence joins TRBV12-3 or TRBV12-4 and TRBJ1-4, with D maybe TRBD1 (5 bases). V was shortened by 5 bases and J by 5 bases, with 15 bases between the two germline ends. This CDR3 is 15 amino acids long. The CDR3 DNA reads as TGTGCCAGCAGTCAGACCGGGACGCTGAATGAAAAACTGTTTTTT. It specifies CASSQTGTLNEKLFF.

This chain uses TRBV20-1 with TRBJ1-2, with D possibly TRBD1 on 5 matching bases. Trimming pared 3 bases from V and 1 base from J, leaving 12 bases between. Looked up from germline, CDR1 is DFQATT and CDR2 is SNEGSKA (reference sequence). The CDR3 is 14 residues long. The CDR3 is CSARAGTINYGYTF. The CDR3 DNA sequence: TGCAGTGCTAGGGCAGGGACCATTAACTATGGCTACACCTTC.

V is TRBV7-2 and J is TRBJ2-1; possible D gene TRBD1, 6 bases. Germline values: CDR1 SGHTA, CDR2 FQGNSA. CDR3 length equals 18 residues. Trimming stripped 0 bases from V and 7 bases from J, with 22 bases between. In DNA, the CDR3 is TGTGCCAGCAGCTTAGCGAAAAAGGTGTCAGGGGTACGTAATGAGCAGTTCTTC. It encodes CASSLAKKVSGVRNEQFF.

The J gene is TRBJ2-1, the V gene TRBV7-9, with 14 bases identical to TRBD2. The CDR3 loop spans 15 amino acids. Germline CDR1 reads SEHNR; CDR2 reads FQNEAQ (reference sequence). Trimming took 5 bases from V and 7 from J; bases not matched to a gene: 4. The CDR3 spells CASSPRTSGRNEQFF. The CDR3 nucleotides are TGTGCCAGCAGCCCTCGGACTAGCGGGAGGAATGAGCAGTTCTTC. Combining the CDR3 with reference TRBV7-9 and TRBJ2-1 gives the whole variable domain DTGVSQNPRHKITKRGQNVTFRCDPISEHNRLYWYRQTLGQGPEFLTYFQNEAQLEKSRLLSDRFSAERPKGSFSTLEIQRTEQGDSAMYLCASSPRTSGRNEQFFGPGTRLTVL.

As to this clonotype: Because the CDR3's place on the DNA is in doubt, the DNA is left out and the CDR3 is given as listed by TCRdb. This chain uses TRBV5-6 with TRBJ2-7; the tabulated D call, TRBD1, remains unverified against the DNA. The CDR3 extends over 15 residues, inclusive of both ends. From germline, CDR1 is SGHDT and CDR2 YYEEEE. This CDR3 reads CASTPWWASGSSEYF.

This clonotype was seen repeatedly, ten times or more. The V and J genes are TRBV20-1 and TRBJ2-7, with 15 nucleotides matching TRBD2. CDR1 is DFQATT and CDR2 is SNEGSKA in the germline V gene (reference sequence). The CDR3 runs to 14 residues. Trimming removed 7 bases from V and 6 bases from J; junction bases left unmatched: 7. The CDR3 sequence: CSGEPGLAGGEQYF. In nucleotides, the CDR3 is TGCAGTGGGGAACCGGGACTAGCGGGAGGCGAGCAGTACTTC.

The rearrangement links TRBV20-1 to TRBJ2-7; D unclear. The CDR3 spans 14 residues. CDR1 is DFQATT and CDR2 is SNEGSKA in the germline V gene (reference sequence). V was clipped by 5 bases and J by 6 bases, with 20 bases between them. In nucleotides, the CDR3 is TGCAGTGCTGTGAGAGGACCGGATATAGGCGAGCAGTACTTC. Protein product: CSAVRGPDIGEQYF.

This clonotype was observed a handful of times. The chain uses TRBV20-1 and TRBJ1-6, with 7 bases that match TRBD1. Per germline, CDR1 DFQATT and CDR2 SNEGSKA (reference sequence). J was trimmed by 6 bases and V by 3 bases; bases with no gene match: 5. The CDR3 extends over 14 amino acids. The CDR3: CSASQGEVNSPLHF. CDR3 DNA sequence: TGCAGTGCTAGTCAGGGGGAAGTTAATTCACCCCTCCACTTT.

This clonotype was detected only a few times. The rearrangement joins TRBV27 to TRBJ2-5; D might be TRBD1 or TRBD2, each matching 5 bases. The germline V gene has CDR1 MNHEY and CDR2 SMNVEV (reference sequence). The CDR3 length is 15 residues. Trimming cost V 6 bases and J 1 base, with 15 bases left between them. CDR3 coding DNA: TGTGCCAGCAGCCGGGGCAGGGTAGGCCAAGAGACCCAGTACTTC. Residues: CASSRGRVGQETQYF.

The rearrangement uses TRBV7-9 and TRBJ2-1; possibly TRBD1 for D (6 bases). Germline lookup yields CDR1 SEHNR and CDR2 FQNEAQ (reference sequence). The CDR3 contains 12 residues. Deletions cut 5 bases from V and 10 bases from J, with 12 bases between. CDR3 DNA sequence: TGTGCCAGCAGCACCCAGACAGGCGAGCAGTTCTTC. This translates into CASSTQTGEQFF.

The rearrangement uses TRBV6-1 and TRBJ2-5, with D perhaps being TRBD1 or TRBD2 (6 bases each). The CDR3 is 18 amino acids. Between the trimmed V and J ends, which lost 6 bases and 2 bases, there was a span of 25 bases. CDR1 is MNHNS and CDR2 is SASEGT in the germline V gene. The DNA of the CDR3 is TGTGCCAGCAGCCCCTCTGGGGGCAGCGGGTCTCTACAAGAGACCCAGTACTTC. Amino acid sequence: CASSPSGGSGSLQETQYF.

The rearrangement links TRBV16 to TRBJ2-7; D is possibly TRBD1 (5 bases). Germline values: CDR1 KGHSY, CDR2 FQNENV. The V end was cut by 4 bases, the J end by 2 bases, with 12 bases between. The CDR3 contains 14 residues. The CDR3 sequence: CASSPADSTYEQYF. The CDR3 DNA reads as TGTGCCAGCAGCCCCGCCGACAGCACCTACGAGCAGTACTTC.

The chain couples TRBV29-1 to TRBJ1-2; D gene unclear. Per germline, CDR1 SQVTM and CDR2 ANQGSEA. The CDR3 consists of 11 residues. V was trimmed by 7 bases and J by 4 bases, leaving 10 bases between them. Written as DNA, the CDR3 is TGCAGCGCTCTGAGGGCCTATGGCTACACCTTC. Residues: CSALRAYGYTF.

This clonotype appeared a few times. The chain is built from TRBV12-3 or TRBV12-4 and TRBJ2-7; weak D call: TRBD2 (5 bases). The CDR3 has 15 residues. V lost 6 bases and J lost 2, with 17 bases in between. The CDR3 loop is CASSRWTSTTYEQYF. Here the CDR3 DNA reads TGTGCCAGCAGCCGGTGGACTTCTACTACCTACGAGCAGTACTTC.

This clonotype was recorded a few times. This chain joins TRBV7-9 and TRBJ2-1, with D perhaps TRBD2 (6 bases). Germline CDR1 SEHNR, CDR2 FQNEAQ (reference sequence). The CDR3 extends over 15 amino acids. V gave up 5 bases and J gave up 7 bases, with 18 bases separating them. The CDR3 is CASSRPRGGGNEQFF. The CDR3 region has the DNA TGTGCCAGCAGCCGACCCCGCGGTGGGGGGAATGAGCAGTTCTTC.